This is a list of T cell receptor beta chains from one sample in a study of blood T cell repertoires in COVID-19. TCRdb's copy holds only in-frame clones and misses some; the assay was immunoSEQ multiplex PCR. There are 250,000 to 400,000 clones in the sample; 88% occur only once, and 1.5% to 2% lies in the top ten. Sequenced sample: peripheral blood. These receptors were collected from a woman under 40 with COVID-19, enrolled during active disease. CDR3s include the opening cysteine and the closing phenylalanine or tryptophan. D genes are given only for firm matches. Clone size appears in some rows only: once, few, many, or a class for an expanded clone.

size	V	J	D	CDR3	DNA
.	TRBV6-1	TRBJ2-1	TRBD2	CASSELRSGGHNEQFF	TGTGCCAGCAGTGAATTACGGAGCGGGGGACACAATGAGCAGTTCTTC
.	TRBV29-1	TRBJ1-1	TRBD1	CSVAGQYTEAFF	TGCAGCGTTGCGGGACAGTATACTGAAGCTTTCTTT
.	TRBV18	TRBJ1-1	TRBD1	CASSRTGNPGAFF	TGTGCCAGCTCTCGGACAGGGAACCCTGGGGCTTTCTTT
.	TRBV15	TRBJ1-5	.	CATSKGEYSNQPQHF	TGTGCCACCAGCAAGGGGGAATATAGCAATCAGCCCCAGCATTTT
.	TRBV6-1	TRBJ1-5	.	CASSDGRVSNQPQHF	TGTGCCAGCAGTGATGGCAGGGTGAGCAATCAGCCCCAGCATTTT
.	TRBV19	TRBJ1-2	.	CASKAGDSDSYGYTF	TGTGCCAGTAAGGCGGGAGATTCGGATTCGTATGGCTACACCTTC
.	TRBV5-4	TRBJ1-1	.	CASSSESGESFF	TGTGCCAGCAGCTCGGAATCAGGGGAGTCTTTCTTT
.	TRBV28	TRBJ1-5	.	CASTPGSQVHQPQHF	TGTGCCAGCACCCCGGGATCACAAGTCCATCAGCCCCAGCATTTT
.	TRBV6-5	TRBJ1-1	.	CASSFEGRTEAFF	TGTGCCAGCAGTTTTGAGGGGAGGACTGAAGCTTTCTTT
.	TRBV4-2	TRBJ2-1	TRBD2	CASSQEGLAGGLSYNEQFF	TGTGCCAGCAGCCAAGAGGGGCTAGCGGGGGGGCTGTCCTACAATGAGCAGTTCTTC
.	TRBV11-3	TRBJ2-7	.	CASSLDPLHSYEQYF	TGTGCCAGCAGCTTAGATCCGTTACACTCCTACGAGCAGTACTTC
.	TRBV28	TRBJ1-5	TRBD1	CASVPTGGIQPQHF	TGTGCCAGCGTACCGACAGGGGGGATTCAGCCCCAGCATTTT
.	TRBV9	TRBJ1-2	TRBD1	CASSAGDRFYYGYTF	TGTGCCAGCAGCGCCGGGGACAGGTTTTACTATGGCTACACCTTC
.	TRBV18	TRBJ1-3	.	CASSRLEGNTIYF	TGTGCCAGCTCACGGTTGGAGGGAAACACCATATATTTT
.	TRBV5-1	TRBJ1-4	TRBD1	CASVPGTGATNEKLFF	TGCGCCAGCGTTCCCGGGACAGGGGCAACTAATGAAAAACTGTTTTTT
.	TRBV3-1/TRBV3-2	TRBJ2-3	TRBD2	CASSQSLAAFTDTQYF	TGTGCCAGCAGCCAATCCCTAGCGGCTTTCACAGATACGCAGTATTTT
once	TRBV2	TRBJ1-2	.	CASSRSPWGDGYTF	TGTGCCAGCAGCCGATCACCATGGGGGGATGGCTACACCTTC
.	TRBV3-1/TRBV3-2	TRBJ2-2	TRBD2	CASSPLAGANTGELFF	TGTGCCAGCAGCCCCCTAGCGGGGGCCAACACCGGGGAGCTGTTTTTT
.	TRBV3-1/TRBV3-2	TRBJ1-5	.	CASSRRGANQPQHF	TGTGCCAGCAGCCGGCGGGGAGCCAATCAGCCCCAGCATTTT
.	TRBV7-2	TRBJ2-1	.	CASSLGGSRSYNEQFF	TGTGCCAGCAGCCTTGGGGGCAGTCGGTCCTACAATGAGCAGTTCTTC
.	TRBV7-9	TRBJ1-1	.	CASSRRTVTEAFF	TGTGCCAGCAGCCGGCGGACAGTAACTGAAGCTTTCTTT
.	TRBV4-3	TRBJ2-1	TRBD1	CASSQARTGRYNEQFF	TGCGCCAGCAGCCAAGCCCGGACAGGGCGTTACAATGAGCAGTTCTTC
.	TRBV19	TRBJ1-5	.	CASSHSGDSNQPQHF	TGTGCCAGTAGCCACTCGGGAGATAGCAATCAGCCCCAGCATTTT
.	TRBV20-1	TRBJ1-4	.	CSAATGSLLFF	TGCAGTGCAGCGACAGGCTCCTTACTGTTTTTT
.	TRBV6-6	TRBJ1-5	TRBD1	CASRMDRGHNQPQHF	TGTGCCAGCAGGATGGACAGGGGGCACAATCAGCCCCAGCATTTT
.	TRBV18	TRBJ2-2	TRBD2	CASFIAGIGELFF	TGTGCCAGCTTCATAGCGGGGATCGGGGAGCTGTTTTTT
.	TRBV30	TRBJ1-1	.	CAWSPGTPNTEAFF	TGTGCCTGGAGCCCCGGGACACCGAACACTGAAGCTTTCTTT
.	TRBV7-3	TRBJ2-5	TRBD2	CARRKLAGVGWKETQYF	TGTGCCAGGAGAAAACTAGCGGGGGTAGGGTGGAAAGAGACCCAGTACTTC
.	TRBV7-8	TRBJ2-3	.	CASSRGLTDTQYF	TGTGCCAGCAGCCGGGGACTTACAGATACGCAGTATTTT
.	TRBV9	TRBJ2-2	TRBD2	CASSVGGAGTGELFF	TGTGCCAGCAGCGTAGGCGGAGCGGGGACCGGGGAGCTGTTTTTT
few	TRBV7-9	TRBJ2-3	.	CASSLGSGRTADTQYF	TGTGCCAGCAGCTTAGGTTCCGGCCGGACTGCGGATACGCAGTATTTT
once	TRBV3-1/TRBV3-2	TRBJ2-5	TRBD2	CASSQEDEPLRGGETQYF	TGTGCCAGCAGCCAAGAAGACGAACCCCTTCGGGGGGGGGAGACCCAGTACTTC
.	TRBV29-1	TRBJ1-1	.	CSVRNTEAFF	TGCAGCGTGCGAAACACTGAAGCTTTCTTT
.	TRBV6-5	TRBJ1-5	.	CASGTGRNQPQHF	TGTGCCAGCGGTACAGGTCGCAATCAGCCCCAGCATTTT
.	TRBV6-6	TRBJ2-5	.	CASSYSRANRETQYF	TGTGCCAGCAGTTACTCCAGGGCGAATCGAGAGACCCAGTACTTC
.	TRBV19	TRBJ1-5	TRBD1	CASSFGQGFNQPQHF	TGTGCCAGTAGTTTCGGACAGGGCTTCAATCAGCCCCAGCATTTT
.	TRBV29-1	TRBJ1-2	TRBD1	CSVPDRGRGYTF	TGCAGCGTTCCGGACAGGGGGAGAGGCTACACCTTC
.	TRBV6-5	TRBJ2-2	TRBD1	CASSYETGVRTGELFF	TGTGCCAGCAGTTACGAGACAGGGGTGCGGACCGGGGAGCTGTTTTTT
once	TRBV27	TRBJ2-5	.	CASSLPPGLRETQYF	TGTGCCAGCAGTTTACCCCCAGGCCTCCGCGAGACCCAGTACTTC
.	TRBV6-5	TRBJ2-6	.	CASSYSPGSGANVLTF	TGTGCCAGCAGTTACTCCCCCGGGTCTGGGGCCAACGTCCTGACTTTC
.	TRBV6-4	TRBJ1-5	.	CATQVRNRDSNQPQHF	TGTGCCACCCAGGTCCGGAATAGAGATAGCAATCAGCCCCAGCATTTT
.	TRBV11-2	TRBJ1-3	.	CASSALTGTGNTIYF	TGTGCCAGCAGCGCGTTAACAGGGACTGGAAACACCATATATTTT
.	TRBV4-1	TRBJ1-4	TRBD1	CASKRQGTEKLFF	TGCGCCAGCAAGCGACAGGGAACTGAAAAACTGTTTTTT
many	TRBV6-1	TRBJ1-4	TRBD1	CASSVLWTGRDEKLFF	TGTGCCAGCAGTGTGCTCTGGACAGGGCGGGATGAAAAACTGTTTTTT
.	TRBV19	TRBJ1-1	TRBD1	CASSLGQANTEAFF	TGTGCCAGTAGTCTCGGACAGGCCAACACTGAAGCTTTCTTT
once	TRBV6-5	TRBJ1-2	.	CASTLQGIGDGYTF	TGTGCCAGCACCCTACAGGGTATTGGAGATGGCTACACCTTC
.	TRBV19	TRBJ2-2	TRBD2	CASSVSGGASGELFF	TGTGCCAGTAGTGTGAGCGGGGGGGCATCCGGGGAGCTGTTTTTT